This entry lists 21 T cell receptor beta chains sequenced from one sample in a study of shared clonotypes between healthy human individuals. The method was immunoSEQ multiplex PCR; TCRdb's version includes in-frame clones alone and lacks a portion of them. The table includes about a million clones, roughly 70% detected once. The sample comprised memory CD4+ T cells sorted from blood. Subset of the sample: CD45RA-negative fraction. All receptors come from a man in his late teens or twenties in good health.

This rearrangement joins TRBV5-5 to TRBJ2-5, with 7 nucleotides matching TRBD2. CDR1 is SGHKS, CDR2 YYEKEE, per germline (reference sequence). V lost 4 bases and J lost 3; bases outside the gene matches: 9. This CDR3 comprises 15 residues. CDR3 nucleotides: TGTGCCAGCAGCCCCCCGACGGCGGGAGAAGAGACCCAGTACTTC. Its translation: CASSPPTAGEETQYF.

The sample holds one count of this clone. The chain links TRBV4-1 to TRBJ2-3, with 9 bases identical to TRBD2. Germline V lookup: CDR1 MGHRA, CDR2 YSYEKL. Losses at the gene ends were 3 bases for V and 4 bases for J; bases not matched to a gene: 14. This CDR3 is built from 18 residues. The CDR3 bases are TGCGCCAGCAGCCAGACGCCTCTAGCGGGATATTGGGCAGATACGCAGTATTTT. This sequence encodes CASSQTPLAGYWADTQYF.

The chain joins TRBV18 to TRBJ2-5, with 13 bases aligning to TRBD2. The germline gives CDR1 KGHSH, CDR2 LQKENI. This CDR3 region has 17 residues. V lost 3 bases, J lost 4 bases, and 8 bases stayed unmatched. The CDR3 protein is CASSPGTSGAAGETQYF. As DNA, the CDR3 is TGTGCCAGCTCACCTGGGACTAGCGGGGCAGCAGGAGAGACCCAGTACTTC.

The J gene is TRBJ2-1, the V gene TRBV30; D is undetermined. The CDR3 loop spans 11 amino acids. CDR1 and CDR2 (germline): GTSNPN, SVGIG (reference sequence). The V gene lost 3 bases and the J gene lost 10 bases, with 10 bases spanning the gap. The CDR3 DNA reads TGTGCCTGGAGCGTAGAGTGGGAGCAGTTCTTC. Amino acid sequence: CAWSVEWEQFF.

CDR3 nucleotide sequence: TGTGCCTGGAGCGCCAAGGAGGTTCAGTTCTTC. This gives the protein CAWSAKEVQFF. This sequence joins TRBV30 and TRBJ2-1, with D perhaps TRBD2 (5 bases). This CDR3 region has 11 residues. Germline CDR1 and CDR2: GTSNPN and SVGIG (reference sequence). The V gene lost 3 bases and the J gene lost 13 bases, with 13 bases spanning the gap.

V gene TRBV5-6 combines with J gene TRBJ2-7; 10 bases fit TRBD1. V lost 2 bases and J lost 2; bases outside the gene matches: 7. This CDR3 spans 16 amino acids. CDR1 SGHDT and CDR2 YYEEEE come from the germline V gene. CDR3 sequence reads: CASSFLDRGSTYEQYF. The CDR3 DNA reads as TGTGCCAGCAGCTTCTTGGACAGGGGGAGCACCTACGAGCAGTACTTC.

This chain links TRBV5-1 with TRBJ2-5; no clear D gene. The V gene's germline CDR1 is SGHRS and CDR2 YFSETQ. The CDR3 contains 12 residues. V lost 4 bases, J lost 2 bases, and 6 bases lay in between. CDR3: CASSTDQETQYF. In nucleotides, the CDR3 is TGCGCCAGCAGCACGGATCAAGAGACCCAGTACTTC.

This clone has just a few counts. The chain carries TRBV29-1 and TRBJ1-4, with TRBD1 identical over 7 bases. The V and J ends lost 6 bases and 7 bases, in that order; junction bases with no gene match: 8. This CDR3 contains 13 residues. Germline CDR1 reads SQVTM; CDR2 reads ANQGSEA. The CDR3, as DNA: TGCAGCGTAAAGAGGGGGCTTGGTGAAAAACTGTTTTTT. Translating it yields CSVKRGLGEKLFF.

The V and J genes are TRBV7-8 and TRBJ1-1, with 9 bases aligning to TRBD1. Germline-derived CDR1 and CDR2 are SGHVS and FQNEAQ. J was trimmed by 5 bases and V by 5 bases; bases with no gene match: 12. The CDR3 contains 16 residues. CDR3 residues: CASSLDRGKIGTEAFF. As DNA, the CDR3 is TGTGCCAGCAGCCTGGACAGGGGTAAGATAGGAACTGAAGCTTTCTTT.

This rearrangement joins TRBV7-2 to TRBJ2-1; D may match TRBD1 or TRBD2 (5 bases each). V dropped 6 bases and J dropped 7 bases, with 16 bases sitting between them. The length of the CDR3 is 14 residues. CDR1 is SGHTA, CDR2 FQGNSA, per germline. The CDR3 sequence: CASRSGTVWNEQFF. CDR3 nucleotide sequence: TGTGCCAGCAGATCAGGGACCGTATGGAATGAGCAGTTCTTC.

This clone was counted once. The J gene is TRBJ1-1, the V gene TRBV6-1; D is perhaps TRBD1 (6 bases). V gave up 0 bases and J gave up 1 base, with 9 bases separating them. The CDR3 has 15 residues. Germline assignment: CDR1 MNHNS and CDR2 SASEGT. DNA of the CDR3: TGTGCCAGCAGTGAAGCGGGCAGGGGGAACACTGAAGCTTTCTTT. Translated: CASSEAGRGNTEAFF.

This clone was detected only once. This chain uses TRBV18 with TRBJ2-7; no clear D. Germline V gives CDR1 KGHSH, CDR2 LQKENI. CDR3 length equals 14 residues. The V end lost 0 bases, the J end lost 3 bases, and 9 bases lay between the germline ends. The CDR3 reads CASSPPERYYEQYF. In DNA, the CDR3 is TGTGCCAGCTCACCACCGGAAAGGTACTACGAGCAGTACTTC.

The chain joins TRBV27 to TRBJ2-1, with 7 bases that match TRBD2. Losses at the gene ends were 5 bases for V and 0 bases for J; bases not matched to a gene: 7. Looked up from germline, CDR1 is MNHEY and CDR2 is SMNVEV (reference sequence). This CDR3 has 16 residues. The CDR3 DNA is TGTGCCAGCAGTCCACCCCTAGCGGCCTCCTACAATGAGCAGTTCTTC. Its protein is CASSPPLAASYNEQFF.

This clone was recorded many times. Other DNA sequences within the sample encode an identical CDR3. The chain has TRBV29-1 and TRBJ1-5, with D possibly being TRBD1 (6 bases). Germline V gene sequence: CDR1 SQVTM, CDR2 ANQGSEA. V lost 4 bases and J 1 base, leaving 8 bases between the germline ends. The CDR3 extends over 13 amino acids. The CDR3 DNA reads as TGCAGCGTTGGAACAGGGAGCAATCAGCCCCAGCATTTT. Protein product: CSVGTGSNQPQHF.

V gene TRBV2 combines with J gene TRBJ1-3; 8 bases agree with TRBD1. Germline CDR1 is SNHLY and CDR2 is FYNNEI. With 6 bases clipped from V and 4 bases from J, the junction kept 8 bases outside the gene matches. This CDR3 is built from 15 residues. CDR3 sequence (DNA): TGTGCCAGCAGGGCCCAATGGACAGGGGGAAACACCATATATTTT. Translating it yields CASRAQWTGGNTIYF.

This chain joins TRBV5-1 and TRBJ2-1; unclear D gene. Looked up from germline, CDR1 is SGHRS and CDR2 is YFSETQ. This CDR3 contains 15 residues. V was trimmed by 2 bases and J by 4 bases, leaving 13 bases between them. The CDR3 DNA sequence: TGCGCCAGCAGCTTCATGGGGATTACTTACAATGAGCAGTTCTTC. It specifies CASSFMGITYNEQFF.

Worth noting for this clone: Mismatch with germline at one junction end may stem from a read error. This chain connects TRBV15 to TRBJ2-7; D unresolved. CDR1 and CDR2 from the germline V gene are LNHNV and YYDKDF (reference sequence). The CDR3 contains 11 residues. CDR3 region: CATSTLPSRHF. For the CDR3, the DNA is TGTGCCACCAGCACTTTACCCTCCCGTCACTTC.

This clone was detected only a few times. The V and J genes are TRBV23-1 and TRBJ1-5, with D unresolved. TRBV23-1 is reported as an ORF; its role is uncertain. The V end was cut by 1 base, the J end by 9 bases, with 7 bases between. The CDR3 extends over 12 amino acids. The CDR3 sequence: CASSQWGGPQHF. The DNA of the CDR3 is TGCGCCAGCAGTCAATGGGGTGGGCCCCAGCATTTT.

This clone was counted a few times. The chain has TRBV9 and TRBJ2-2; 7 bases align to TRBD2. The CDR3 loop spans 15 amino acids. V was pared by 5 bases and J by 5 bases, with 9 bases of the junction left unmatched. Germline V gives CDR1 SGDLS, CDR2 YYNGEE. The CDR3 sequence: CASRRDGGGTGELFF. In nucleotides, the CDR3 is TGTGCCAGCAGGCGGGACGGCGGGGGTACCGGGGAGCTGTTTTTT.

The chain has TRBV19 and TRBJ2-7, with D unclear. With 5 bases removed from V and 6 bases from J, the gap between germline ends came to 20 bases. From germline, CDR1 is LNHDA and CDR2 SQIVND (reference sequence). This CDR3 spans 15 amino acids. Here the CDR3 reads CASSVDTAYTGEQYF. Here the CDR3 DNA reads TGTGCCAGTAGTGTCGACACGGCGTACACCGGCGAGCAGTACTTC. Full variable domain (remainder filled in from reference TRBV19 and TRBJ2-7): DGGITQSPKYLFRKEGQNVTLSCEQNLNHDAMYWYRQDPGQGLRLIYYSQIVNDFQKGDIAEGYSVSREKKESFPLTVTSAQKNPTAFYLCASSVDTAYTGEQYFGPGTRLTVT.

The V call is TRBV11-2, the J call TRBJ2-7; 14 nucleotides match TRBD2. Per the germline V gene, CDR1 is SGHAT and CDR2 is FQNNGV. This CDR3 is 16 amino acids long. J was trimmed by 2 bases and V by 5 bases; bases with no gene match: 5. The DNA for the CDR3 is TGTGCCAGCAGCCCCAGGACTAGCGGGGGGCCCTACGAGCAGTACTTC. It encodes CASSPRTSGGPYEQYF.